These T cell receptor beta chains were read from a single sample in a study of control samples from healthy donors and cancer patients. Assay used: immunoSEQ multiplex PCR; TCRdb lists only in-frame clones, some missing. The sample has around 250,000 clones, over 70% seen once. Sequenced input: PBMCs. The receptors derive from a woman aged 60 to 75 with lung cancer. The CDR3 runs from the conserved cysteine through the conserved F or W. The order of the fields is V gene, J gene, CDR3 protein.

v_gene: TRBV27
j_gene: TRBJ2-3
CDR3aa: CASSSRQFTDTQYF

v_gene: TRBV7-9
j_gene: TRBJ2-5
CDR3aa: CASSLSGALAQYF

v_gene: TRBV19
j_gene: TRBJ1-1
CDR3aa: CASSRQATLNTEAFF

v_gene: TRBV2
j_gene: TRBJ1-1
CDR3aa: CASIPVNWDTEAFF

v_gene: TRBV24-1
j_gene: TRBJ2-5
CDR3aa: CATSGGQEKETQYF

v_gene: TRBV2
j_gene: TRBJ2-3
CDR3aa: CASRKLSGGRDTQYF

v_gene: TRBV3-1/TRBV3-2
j_gene: TRBJ1-1
CDR3aa: CASRQSGGAEAFF

v_gene: TRBV10-3
j_gene: TRBJ1-5
CDR3aa: CAIKGGSNQPQHF

v_gene: TRBV7-2
j_gene: TRBJ2-7
CDR3aa: CASSRDRDNEQYF

v_gene: TRBV12-3/TRBV12-4
j_gene: TRBJ2-1
CDR3aa: CASTLTYNEQFF

v_gene: TRBV6-5
j_gene: TRBJ1-4
CDR3aa: CASCYRGANEKLFF

v_gene: TRBV11-2
j_gene: TRBJ2-7
CDR3aa: CASSSGAAYEQYF

v_gene: TRBV11-2
j_gene: TRBJ2-7
CDR3aa: CASSLGGGGLREQYF

v_gene: TRBV6-1
j_gene: TRBJ2-1
CDR3aa: CASSEAAGLYNEQFF

v_gene: TRBV3-1/TRBV3-2
j_gene: TRBJ1-1
CDR3aa: CASSLGTVTEAFF

v_gene: TRBV19
j_gene: TRBJ1-1
CDR3aa: CASSIGQGYTEAFF

v_gene: TRBV29-1
j_gene: TRBJ1-2
CDR3aa: CSVAGGGGFAPRGYTF

v_gene: TRBV19
j_gene: TRBJ1-6
CDR3aa: CASSIYNNSPLHF

v_gene: TRBV5-1
j_gene: TRBJ1-1
CDR3aa: CASSFYGTEAFF

v_gene: TRBV5-1
j_gene: TRBJ2-2
CDR3aa: CASSPGLAMAGELFF

v_gene: TRBV19
j_gene: TRBJ2-7
CDR3aa: CASSLGQHSYEQYF

v_gene: TRBV5-6
j_gene: TRBJ1-5
CDR3aa: CASRLGISNQPQHF

v_gene: TRBV3-1/TRBV3-2
j_gene: TRBJ2-7
CDR3aa: CASSQELAAGTYEQYF

v_gene: TRBV6-5
j_gene: TRBJ1-5
CDR3aa: CASTGGSNQPQHF

v_gene: TRBV28
j_gene: TRBJ1-2
CDR3aa: CASKTGGLYGYTF

v_gene: TRBV10-1
j_gene: TRBJ1-4
CDR3aa: CASSEYGGTGNATNEKLFF

v_gene: TRBV5-5
j_gene: TRBJ1-5
CDR3aa: CASSLASGGGRQPQHF

v_gene: TRBV19
j_gene: TRBJ1-3
CDR3aa: CASSLNRGHSGNTIYF

v_gene: TRBV5-1
j_gene: TRBJ2-7
CDR3aa: CASSFIGGNYEQYF

v_gene: TRBV7-9
j_gene: TRBJ2-5
CDR3aa: CASSSASGQETQYF

v_gene: TRBV20-1
j_gene: TRBJ1-2
CDR3aa: CSASAGYGYTF

v_gene: TRBV7-2
j_gene: TRBJ2-1
CDR3aa: CASSLLWGGVSYNEQFF

v_gene: TRBV3-1/TRBV3-2
j_gene: TRBJ1-2
CDR3aa: CASSQDTSERGGYTF

v_gene: TRBV29-1
j_gene: TRBJ2-3
CDR3aa: CSVTGHLTDTQYF

v_gene: TRBV6-5
j_gene: TRBJ2-7
CDR3aa: CASRTHSGNYEQYF

v_gene: TRBV5-1
j_gene: TRBJ2-5
CDR3aa: CASSSGLAGPKPEETQYF

v_gene: TRBV28
j_gene: TRBJ2-1
CDR3aa: CASSSFDSGTYNEQFF

v_gene: TRBV5-4
j_gene: TRBJ1-1
CDR3aa: CASSLSGGLPETFF

v_gene: TRBV11-2
j_gene: TRBJ1-1
CDR3aa: CASSLQLAGSTEAFF

v_gene: TRBV2
j_gene: TRBJ2-3
CDR3aa: CASSWGLAGGTDTQYF

v_gene: TRBV5-1
j_gene: TRBJ1-3
CDR3aa: CASSLAAARFSGNTIYF

v_gene: TRBV5-4
j_gene: TRBJ1-2
CDR3aa: CASSGDPGRFHGYTF

v_gene: TRBV2
j_gene: TRBJ2-7
CDR3aa: CASVKTGTGTEQYF

v_gene: TRBV5-1
j_gene: TRBJ1-6
CDR3aa: CASSLEGTGNSPLHF

v_gene: TRBV4-2
j_gene: TRBJ2-1
CDR3aa: CASSQEGTSYNEQFF

v_gene: TRBV6-2/TRBV6-3
j_gene: TRBJ1-1
CDR3aa: CASSYDGNTEAFF

v_gene: TRBV11-3
j_gene: TRBJ2-7
CDR3aa: CASSSQTGEVYEQYF

v_gene: TRBV5-4
j_gene: TRBJ1-4
CDR3aa: CASSPGTGVEGEKLFF

v_gene: TRBV6-6
j_gene: TRBJ2-3
CDR3aa: CASNGGGRDTQYF

v_gene: TRBV19
j_gene: TRBJ1-2
CDR3aa: CASSIVTGPHYGYTF